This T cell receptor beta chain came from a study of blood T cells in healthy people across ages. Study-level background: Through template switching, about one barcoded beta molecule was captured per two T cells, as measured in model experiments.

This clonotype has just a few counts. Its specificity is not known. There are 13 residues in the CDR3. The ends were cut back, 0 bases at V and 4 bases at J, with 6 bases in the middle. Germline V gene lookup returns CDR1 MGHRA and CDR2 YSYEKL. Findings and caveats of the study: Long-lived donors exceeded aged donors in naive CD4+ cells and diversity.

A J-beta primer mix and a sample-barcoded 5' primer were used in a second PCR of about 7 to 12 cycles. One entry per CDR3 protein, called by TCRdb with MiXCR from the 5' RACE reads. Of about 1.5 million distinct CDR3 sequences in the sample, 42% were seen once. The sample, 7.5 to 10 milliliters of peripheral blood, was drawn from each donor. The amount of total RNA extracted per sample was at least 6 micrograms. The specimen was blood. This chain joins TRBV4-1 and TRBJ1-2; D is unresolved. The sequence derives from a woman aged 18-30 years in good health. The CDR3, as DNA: TGCGCCAGCAGCCAAGACAGCTTCTATGGCTACACCTTC. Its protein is CASSQDSFYGYTF.